Detailed here is one T cell receptor (beta chain). Its antigen is unknown. The CDR3 covers 15 residues. From germline, CDR1 is SGDLS and CDR2 YYNGEE. V was clipped by 3 bases and J by 5 bases, with 16 bases between them. The sample originates from a study of cytomegalovirus exposure and HLA in healthy donors. In the PCR, 60 Vbeta and 13 Jbeta primers were used. Repertoires were generated with immunoSEQ multiplex PCR, while TCRdb's copy carries only in-frame clones and drops some. The sample comprises more than 150,000 clones, roughly 82% of which are singletons, and 1.5% rests with the top ten. Study-level results: HLA alleles showed associations with roughly 17,000 TCR beta sequences in a later analysis, at a 0.05 false discovery rate. Relative to equally common others, HLA-associated TCR beta chains showed greater clonal expansion in a later analysis.

The source is a man aged 40-49 years in good health and CMV-seronegative. Sequenced material: PBMCs. This chain uses TRBV9 with TRBJ2-3; a possible D gene is TRBD2 (6 bases). The CDR3 protein is CASSDLDRGGDTQYF. For the CDR3, the DNA is TGTGCCAGCAGCGACTTGGATAGGGGAGGAGATACGCAGTATTTT.